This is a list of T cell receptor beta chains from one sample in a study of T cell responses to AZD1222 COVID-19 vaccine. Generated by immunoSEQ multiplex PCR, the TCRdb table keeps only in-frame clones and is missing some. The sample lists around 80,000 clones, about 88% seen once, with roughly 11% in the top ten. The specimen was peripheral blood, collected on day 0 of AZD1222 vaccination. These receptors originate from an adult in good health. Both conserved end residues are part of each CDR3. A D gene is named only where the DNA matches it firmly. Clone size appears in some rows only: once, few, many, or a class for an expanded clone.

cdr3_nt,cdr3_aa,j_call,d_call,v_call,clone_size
TGTGCCAGCAGCCCCCGTTCGGGCGAGCAGTTCTTC,CASSPRSGEQFF,TRBJ2-1,.,TRBV9,.
TGCGCCAGCAGCTTGGAGGGGACACAGGGACAGCCCCAGCATTTT,CASSLEGTQGQPQHF,TRBJ1-5,.,TRBV5-1,.
TGTGCCAGCAGCCCCCAGGGGGCGGTCTACGGTGAAGCTTTCTTT,CASSPQGAVYGEAFF,TRBJ1-1,TRBD1,TRBV7-9,once
TGTGCCAGTAGTATCGGACAGGTCGAGAATCAGCCCCAGCATTTT,CASSIGQVENQPQHF,TRBJ1-5,TRBD1,TRBV19,.
TGTGCCAGCAGTGAACGCAGAACAGTGTACAATGAGCAGTTCTTC,CASSERRTVYNEQFF,TRBJ2-1,.,TRBV6-1,.
TGTGCCAGCCATCCGGGGATTGTGGGCACTGAAGCTTTCTTT,CASHPGIVGTEAFF,TRBJ1-1,.,TRBV19,once
TGCGCCAGCAGACTGGGGGATACGCAGTATTTT,CASRLGDTQYF,TRBJ2-3,.,TRBV10-2,few
TGTGCCAGCAGTGACTCGGAGGGACAAGTCTACGAGCAGTACTTC,CASSDSEGQVYEQYF,TRBJ2-7,.,TRBV6-4,.
TGTGCCATCAGTGAGTCGGGACAGGGGAATTCACCCCTCCACTTT,CAISESGQGNSPLHF,TRBJ1-6,TRBD1,TRBV10-3,.
TGTGCCAGCCGAGCGGGGGGGTGTCATTCACCCCTCCACTTT,CASRAGGCHSPLHF,TRBJ1-6,.,TRBV21-1,.
TGCGCCAGCAGCCAAGATCTTTTTGGGGGACAGGGAGGTGACGAGCAGTACTTC,CASSQDLFGGQGGDEQYF,TRBJ2-7,TRBD1,TRBV4-1,.
TGTGCCAGCAGCTCCTATACTAGCGGCTCCTACAATGAGCAGTTCTTC,CASSSYTSGSYNEQFF,TRBJ2-1,TRBD2,TRBV28,.
TGTGCCAGCAGCCGACAGGGTCAGCCCCAGCATTTT,CASSRQGQPQHF,TRBJ1-5,TRBD1,TRBV3-1/TRBV3-2,.
TGTGCCAGCAGCTCCCCAAGCGGGGGGTCCTACAATGAGCAGTTCTTC,CASSSPSGGSYNEQFF,TRBJ2-1,TRBD2,TRBV27,.
TGTAGTTGGCAGGGGATAACCTACGAGCAGTACTTC,CSWQGITYEQYF,TRBJ2-7,.,TRBV30,.
TGTGCCAGCAGACCTCTAGCGAACGTGGAGACCCAGTACTTC,CASRPLANVETQYF,TRBJ2-5,.,TRBV28,.
TGTGCCAGCAGCAAGGGACTAGCGGGGGCCTTCTCCTACAATGAGCAGTTCTTC,CASSKGLAGAFSYNEQFF,TRBJ2-1,TRBD2,TRBV7-8,.
TGTGCCAGCAGCCAAGTGGGGCGGGGTAATTCACCCCTCCACTTT,CASSQVGRGNSPLHF,TRBJ1-6,.,TRBV4-2,.
TGTGCCAGCAGTCGGGTGCGGGATAATTCACCCCTCCACTTT,CASSRVRDNSPLHF,TRBJ1-6,.,TRBV6-6,.
TGTGCTAGTGGTCCCCCCAGCGGGGGGGGCTACAATGAGCAGTTCTTC,CASGPPSGGGYNEQFF,TRBJ2-1,TRBD2,TRBV12-5,.
TGTGCCAGCAGCCAAGCGCTAGCAAAGCAGTACTTC,CASSQALAKQYF,TRBJ2-7,.,TRBV14,.
TGTGCCAGCATCGGACTAGGGCTGTTCAATGAGCAGTTCTTC,CASIGLGLFNEQFF,TRBJ2-1,TRBD2,TRBV7-9,.